Sequencing of this T cell receptor (beta chain) was carried out in a study of tumor-infiltrating lymphocytes in oesophageal squamous cell carcinoma. Termini included, the CDR3 measures 16 amino acids. A single record per CDR3 protein comes from TCRdb applying MiXCR to the PCR reads. The top ten clones hold less than 60% of a sample with 11,000 to 15,000 distinct CDR3 sequences, 46% of them seen once. Details on this clonotype: No DNA is shown, since the ends of the CDR3 on it are uncertain; the CDR3 is the one TCRdb lists.

This rearrangement joins TRBV12-3 or TRBV12-4 to TRBJ2-6; the D call in the table, TRBD2, was not verified against the DNA. The clonotype originates from a male donor with esophageal squamous cell carcinoma. Input material: blood. This chain's CDR3 is CASSLGGLALRAVLRF.